The rows below give T cell receptor beta chains drawn from one sample of a study of blood T cell repertoires in COVID-19. Repertoires were generated with immunoSEQ multiplex PCR, while TCRdb's copy carries only in-frame clones and drops some. The sample has roughly 330,000 clones; more than 75% are singletons. Sequencing was done on a sample of PBMCs or T cells enriched from blood (not recorded which). These receptors were taken from a woman aged 30 to 39 who had recovered from COVID-19. Each CDR3 is given with its conserved first and last residue. D genes are given only for firm matches. Some rows mark clone size as missing; the rest say once, few, many or name a class of expanded clone.

D gene,clone size,J gene,V gene,CDR3 DNA,CDR3 protein
NA,NA,TRBJ1-6,TRBV5-1,TGCGCCAGCAGCTCCGCGGGGTATAATTCACCCCTCCACTTT,CASSSAGYNSPLHF
NA,NA,TRBJ1-6,TRBV7-8,TGTGCCAGCAGCTTACAGGATTATAATTCACCCCTCCACTTT,CASSLQDYNSPLHF
TRBD2,NA,TRBJ2-5,TRBV6-1,TGTGCCAGCAGTGAAGGACTAGCGGGGGAAGAGACCCAGTACTTC,CASSEGLAGEETQYF
NA,NA,TRBJ1-4,TRBV2,TGTGCCAGCAGGGTCGACAGTAGCTATGAAAAACTGTTTTTT,CASRVDSSYEKLFF
TRBD1,NA,TRBJ1-2,TRBV19,TGTGCCACCGCCCGACAGGGCGACTATGGCTACACCTTC,CATARQGDYGYTF
NA,NA,TRBJ1-1,TRBV27,TGTGCCAGCAGTGTAAGGCCTAGTCCGAACACTGAAGCTTTCTTT,CASSVRPSPNTEAFF
NA,once,TRBJ1-1,TRBV23-1,TGCGCCAGCAGTCGTGGGGGGGTCACTGAAGCTTTCTTT,CASSRGGVTEAFF
NA,NA,TRBJ2-5,TRBV5-4,TGTGCCAGCAGCTTGCAATCGGGGGGCCCCGAGACCCAGTACTTC,CASSLQSGGPETQYF
TRBD1,NA,TRBJ1-2,TRBV2,TGTGCCAGCAGGGGACAGCTAGCCTACACCTTC,CASRGQLAYTF
NA,few,TRBJ1-2,TRBV7-8,TGTGCCAGCAGCCTGGCCATGGTCTATGGCTACACCTTC,CASSLAMVYGYTF
TRBD1,once,TRBJ1-2,TRBV25-1,TGTGCCAGCGCGACAGGGAGGTATGGCTACACCTTC,CASATGRYGYTF
NA,NA,TRBJ1-2,TRBV18,TGTGCCAGCTCACCAGGGCAACTCTATGGCTACACCTTC,CASSPGQLYGYTF
TRBD1,NA,TRBJ1-2,TRBV5-6,TGTGCCAGCAGCTCTGGACAGGAGTTGGGTGGCTACACCTTC,CASSSGQELGGYTF
NA,NA,TRBJ2-6,TRBV5-1,TGCGCCAGCAGCTTGGAGTGGGGACTCCGTTCTGGGGCCAACGTCCTGACTTTC,CASSLEWGLRSGANVLTF
NA,NA,TRBJ1-3,TRBV19,TGTGCCAGTACCTTGGCAGGGGAACCCTCTGGAAACACCATATATTTT,CASTLAGEPSGNTIYF
NA,NA,TRBJ1-6,TRBV19,TGTGCCAGTAGGAGGGGGATTGATAATTCACCCCTCCACTTT,CASRRGIDNSPLHF
TRBD1,NA,TRBJ1-1,TRBV5-6,TGTGCCAGCAGCTTGTTCAGGGGGATGAACACTGAAGCTTTCTTT,CASSLFRGMNTEAFF
NA,NA,TRBJ1-5,TRBV6-2/TRBV6-3,TGTGCCAGCAGTTATTCCCGAGACAACTGGGAGCCCCAGCATTTT,CASSYSRDNWEPQHF
TRBD1,NA,TRBJ1-4,TRBV28,TGTGCCAGCAGCCAGGACAGGGGACGTGAAAAACTGTTTTTT,CASSQDRGREKLFF
TRBD2,NA,TRBJ2-7,TRBV15,TGTGCCACCAGCAGAGACCTAGCGGGGGGGCCGGGGGAGCAGTACTTC,CATSRDLAGGPGEQYF
NA,NA,TRBJ1-2,TRBV18,TGTGCCAGCTCCCAAGGACAGATTTCCTCCTATGGCTACACCTTC,CASSQGQISSYGYTF
TRBD1,NA,TRBJ1-1,TRBV28,TGTGCCAGCAGTTTGGGGACAGGGGGCCTCACTGAAGCTTTCTTT,CASSLGTGGLTEAFF
NA,NA,TRBJ2-2,TRBV7-2,TGTGCCAGCAGCCCCCACGCAGGGCCCTCGGGCGGGGAGCTGTTTTTT,CASSPHAGPSGGELFF
TRBD1,NA,TRBJ1-6,TRBV4-3,TGCGCCAGCAGCCAAGATAGACAGGGTGGTTCACCCCTCCACTTT,CASSQDRQGGSPLHF
TRBD1,NA,TRBJ1-5,TRBV5-1,TGCGCCAGCAGCCCAGACAGGGGGAATCAGCCCCAGCATTTT,CASSPDRGNQPQHF
NA,NA,TRBJ1-4,TRBV5-6,TGTGCCAGCAGCGCCGGGAGGGGTTCACATGAAAAACTGTTTTTT,CASSAGRGSHEKLFF
NA,NA,TRBJ2-7,TRBV27,TGTGCCAGCAGTTTCTTACCCCTGAGCTCCTACGAGCAGTACTTC,CASSFLPLSSYEQYF
NA,NA,TRBJ2-1,TRBV19,TGTGCCAGTAGTATAGTCGGGGGAAGCTCCTACAATGAGCAGTTCTTC,CASSIVGGSSYNEQFF
NA,NA,TRBJ1-3,TRBV3-1/TRBV3-2,TGTGCCAGCAGCCAAGCGTCCTCTGGAAACACCATATATTTT,CASSQASSGNTIYF
TRBD1,NA,TRBJ1-1,TRBV6-2/TRBV6-3,TGTGCCAGCAGTTACAGAAGGGTGGGGGACAGCCTCATGAACACTGAAGCTTTCTTT,CASSYRRVGDSLMNTEAFF
TRBD1,once,TRBJ2-7,TRBV5-1,TGCGCCAGCAGCCTTGGACAGGTCGGCTCCTACGAGCAGTACTTC,CASSLGQVGSYEQYF
TRBD1,NA,TRBJ1-1,TRBV5-1,TGCGCCAGCAGCTTGAACATGGACAGGACTAAAGCTTTCTTT,CASSLNMDRTKAFF
NA,NA,TRBJ2-5,TRBV30,TGTGCCTGGAGCTATCAGGGGGAGACCCAGTACTTC,CAWSYQGETQYF
NA,NA,TRBJ1-2,TRBV5-1,TGCGCCAGCAGTTCCCCGGGAATTAACTATGGCTACACCTTC,CASSSPGINYGYTF
NA,NA,TRBJ1-1,TRBV7-9,TGTGCCAGCAGGGAGTGGACACAGCAATTGAACACTGAAGCTTTCTTT,CASREWTQQLNTEAFF
NA,NA,TRBJ2-7,TRBV6-5,TGTGCCAGCAGTCTCCCCAGAGGTGAGCAGTACTTC,CASSLPRGEQYF
NA,NA,TRBJ2-3,TRBV21-1,TGTGCCAGCAGCACCCTAGCGGGGGGCACAGATACGCAGTATTTT,CASSTLAGGTDTQYF